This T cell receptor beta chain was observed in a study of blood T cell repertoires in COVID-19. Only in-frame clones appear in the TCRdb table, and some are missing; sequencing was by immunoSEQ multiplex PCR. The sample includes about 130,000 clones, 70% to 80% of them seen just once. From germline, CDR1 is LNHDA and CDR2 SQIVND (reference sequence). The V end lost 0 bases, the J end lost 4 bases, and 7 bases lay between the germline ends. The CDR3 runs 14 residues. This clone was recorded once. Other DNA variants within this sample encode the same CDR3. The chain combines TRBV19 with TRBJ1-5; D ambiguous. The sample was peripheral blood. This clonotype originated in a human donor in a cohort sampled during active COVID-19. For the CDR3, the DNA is TGTGCCAGTAGTATAGACAGGAAAAATCAGCCCCAGCATTTT. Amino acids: CASSIDRKNQPQHF.